This TCR beta chain is drawn from a study of T cells after yellow fever vaccination. Study details: SMART-Seq v4 Ultra Low Input handled preparation of low-cell-number fractions. General study results and limits: Re-detected after boosting: most primary clones, approximately 97% of CD4 and under 90% of CD8. One caveat is that FACS-sorted repertoires could contain abundant clonotypes contaminating from the bulk population.

This clonotype has more than one count but fewer than ten. The antigen is not known. The V gene's germline CDR1 is LGHDT and CDR2 YNNKEL (reference sequence). The V gene end was trimmed by 1 base and the J gene end by 0 bases; junction bases not matched to a gene: 13. The CDR3 sequence is 21 residues long. It was through 5'RACE template switching that TCR cDNA was made, with a universal primer site and UMIs added. TCRdb ran MiXCR on the 5' RACE reads and lists one entry per CDR3 protein. The profile covers tens of thousands of distinct CDR3 sequences, with around 7% appearing a single time and more than 35% taken by the ten largest.

The genes are TRBV3-1 and TRBJ2-5, with 14 nucleotides matching TRBD2. The TCR was taken from a man younger than 30 who received the YFV17D yellow fever vaccine. This sample comprised CD8+ T cells sorted from PBMCs, obtained approximately 40 days after the first yellow fever vaccination. The CDR3 DNA sequence: TGTGCCAGCAGCCAAGCGTCCTGGGGGACTAGCGGGGGACCGTACCAAGAGACCCAGTACTTC. Translated: CASSQASWGTSGGPYQETQYF.